The next 24 T cell receptor beta chains were all read from a single sample in a study of beta chain features in type 1 diabetes. Study results and caveats: Shorter TCRB CDR3s, moderately but significantly so, marked every one of the four CD4+ subsets in Type 1 diabetes patients.

These receptors lack a known antigen. Reverse transcription of all isolated RNA meant that expressed TCRB transcripts were sequenced. Only in-frame clones appear in the TCRdb table, and some are missing; sequencing was by immunoSEQ multiplex PCR. Among 500,000 to 850,000 clones, about an eighth were seen once, and the ten largest hold around 0.04%. The source material was naive CD4+ T cells from blood. These receptors were obtained from a man between 18 and 29 years old with type 1 diabetes.

The V gene is TRBV7-2, the J gene TRBJ2-5, with D unresolved. The DNA end lines up better with TRBJ2-7; the J call may be wrong. CDR1 and CDR2 (germline): SGHTA, FQGNSA. This CDR3 comprises 12 residues. The CDR3 loop reads CASSSYTYEQYF. For the CDR3, the DNA is TGTGCCAGCTCGTCCTACACCTACGAGCAGTACTTC.

The rearrangement joins TRBV19 to TRBJ1-3; no reliable D call. V was clipped by 11 bases and J by 4 bases, with 9 bases between them. CDR3 size: 11 residues. The germline V gene encodes CDR1 LNHDA and CDR2 SQIVND (reference sequence). CDR3 region: CAVTQGNTIYF. CDR3 sequence (DNA): TGTGCCGTCACACAAGGAAACACCATATATTTT.

This clone was seen a few times. The sample carries other DNA sequences with the same CDR3. V and J are TRBV30 and TRBJ1-5; 7 bases match TRBD1. V trimming: 1 base; J trimming: 7 bases; junction bases outside the gene matches: 4. This CDR3 spans 13 amino acids. Germline loops: CDR1 GTSNPN, CDR2 SVGIG (reference sequence). CDR3 residues: CAWSGTGDQPQHF. The CDR3 coding sequence is TGTGCCTGGAGTGGCACAGGGGACCAGCCCCAGCATTTT.

V usage is TRBV4-3 and J usage is TRBJ2-3; D may match TRBD1 or TRBD2 (5 bases each). The germline gives CDR1 LGHNA, CDR2 YSLEER. With 0 bases removed from V and 4 bases from J, the gap between germline ends came to 23 bases. This CDR3 is built from 19 residues. The CDR3 DNA follows: TGCGCCAGCAGCCAAGATATTATTGTCGGGACCCTAGGGGCAGATACGCAGTATTTT. Amino acids: CASSQDIIVGTLGADTQYF.

V gene TRBV30 combines with J gene TRBJ1-2; perhaps TRBD1 as D (5 bases). Germline values: CDR1 GTSNPN, CDR2 SVGIG (reference sequence). Trimming stripped 2 bases from V and 5 bases from J, with 12 bases between. This CDR3 has 13 amino acids. The CDR3: CAWSSGTEYGYTF. As DNA, the CDR3 is TGTGCCTGGAGTTCAGGGACTGAGTATGGCTACACCTTC. Looking up the rest from reference TRBV30 and TRBJ1-2 gives the full variable domain: SQTIHQWPATLVQPVGSPLSLECTVEGTSNPNLYWYRQAAGRGLQLLFYSVGIGQISSEVPQNLSASRPQDRQFILSSKKLLLSDSGFYLCAWSSGTEYGYTFGSGTRLTVV.

The V and J genes are TRBV29-1 and TRBJ1-1; the D is unclear. V was shortened by 4 bases and J by 0 bases, with 9 bases between the two germline ends. Per the germline V gene, CDR1 is SQVTM and CDR2 is ANQGSEA. The CDR3 extends over 13 amino acids. CDR3 loop: CSVAPGVNTEAFF. CDR3 nucleotide sequence: TGCAGCGTTGCGCCCGGAGTGAACACTGAAGCTTTCTTT.

The chain couples TRBV5-4 to TRBJ2-3, with D perhaps TRBD2 (6 bases). Germline V gene sequence: CDR1 SGHNT, CDR2 YYREEE (reference sequence). This CDR3 has 15 residues. Trimming left V 3 bases short and J 2 bases short, with 13 bases between. CDR3 residues: CASSWRGSSTDTQYF. The CDR3 DNA reads TGTGCCAGCAGCTGGCGGGGCTCCTCCACAGATACGCAGTATTTT.

A few counts support this clone. The chain couples TRBV25-1 to TRBJ2-7; D perhaps matches TRBD1 (5 bases). The V gene lost 3 bases and the J gene lost 2 bases, with 11 bases spanning the gap. The CDR3 has 14 residues. Per the germline V gene, CDR1 is MGHDK and CDR2 is SYGVNS. CDR3 coding DNA: TGTGCCAGCAGTGAGGGGCAGGGTGCCTACGAGCAGTACTTC. Translation: CASSEGQGAYEQYF.

This sequence joins TRBV29-1 and TRBJ1-2; D remains ambiguous. V dropped 5 bases and J dropped 4 bases, with 14 bases sitting between them. Germline V gives CDR1 SQVTM, CDR2 ANQGSEA. The CDR3 sequence is 13 residues long. This CDR3 is CSVRKGQAYGYTF. The CDR3 region has the DNA TGCAGCGTTAGGAAAGGCCAGGCCTATGGCTACACCTTC.

This clone appeared a few times. This chain links TRBV6-5 with TRBJ2-3; tentatively, D is TRBD2 (5 bases). CDR1 MNHEY and CDR2 SVGAGI come from the germline V gene. The ends were cut back, 4 bases at V and 3 bases at J, with 11 bases in the middle. CDR3 length equals 14 residues. The CDR3 is CASSLRLRTDTQYF. CDR3 nucleotides: TGTGCCAGCAGTTTACGACTACGGACAGATACGCAGTATTTT.

This clone was observed a handful of times. The V and J genes are TRBV6-5 and TRBJ2-2; D gene unclear. Looked up from germline, CDR1 is MNHEY and CDR2 is SVGAGI. Trimming took 6 bases from V and 0 from J, leaving 2 bases between them. The CDR3 has 12 residues. In nucleotides, the CDR3 is TGTGCCAGCAGCCCGAACACCGGGGAGCTGTTTTTT. The encoded protein is CASSPNTGELFF.

J is TRBJ2-1 and V is TRBV6-1; maybe TRBD2 (6 bases). The CDR3 covers 15 residues. Germline-derived CDR1 and CDR2 are MNHNS and SASEGT. Trimming took 5 bases from V and 2 from J, leaving 13 bases between them. The DNA of the CDR3 is TGTGCCAGCAGTCCGGGACTTGCGACCTACAATGAGCAGTTCTTC. Protein: CASSPGLATYNEQFF.

This clone was detected only a few times. The chain employs TRBV7-2 and TRBJ2-5; 14 bases fit TRBD2. The CDR3 has 19 residues. V shed 7 bases, J shed 7 bases, and the junction held 20 bases outside the gene matches. Germline V gene lookup returns CDR1 SGHTA and CDR2 FQGNSA. In DNA, the CDR3 is TGTGCCAGCACCTACATCCCGGGACTAGCGGGGGCGGATACAGGGACCCAGTACTTC. Amino acid sequence: CASTYIPGLAGADTGTQYF.

The rearrangement uses TRBV11-2 and TRBJ2-5, with TRBD1 as a possible D gene (6 bases). Germline CDR1 and CDR2: SGHAT and FQNNGV. V was shortened by 4 bases and J by 5 bases, with 23 bases between the two germline ends. The CDR3 is made up of 17 amino acids. The CDR3 loop is CASSSTPGQRLRETQYF. CDR3 coding DNA: TGTGCCAGCAGCTCCACTCCCGGACAGAGGCTTCGGGAGACCCAGTACTTC.

This chain joins TRBV25-1 and TRBJ2-1; no reliable D call. In germline, CDR1 is MGHDK, CDR2 SYGVNS. V shed 7 bases and J shed 10 bases, with 11 bases lying between them. The CDR3 has 11 residues. CDR3 in amino acids: CASTHGREQFF. CDR3 bases: TGTGCCAGCACTCACGGAAGGGAGCAGTTCTTC. Using reference TRBV25-1 and TRBJ2-1 for the parts outside the CDR3, the full variable domain is EADIYQTPRYLVIGTGKKITLECSQTMGHDKMYWYQQDPGMELHLIHYSYGVNSTEKGDLSSESTVSRIRTEHFPLTLESARPSHTSQYLCASTHGREQFFGPGTRLTVL.

For the CDR3, the DNA is TGTGCCAGCAGCCCCGGGCAGGAAGCTTTCTTT. This encodes CASSPGQEAFF. This chain connects TRBV7-9 to TRBJ1-1; D uncertain. Trimming took 5 bases from V and 8 from J, leaving 9 bases between them. In germline, CDR1 is SEHNR, CDR2 FQNEAQ (reference sequence). CDR3 length equals 11 residues.

In its sample, this clone was seen a few times. V usage is TRBV30 and J usage is TRBJ1-5; TRBD1 agrees at 9 bases. This CDR3 is 15 amino acids long. After removal of 2 bases from V and 7 bases from J, the junction contained 9 bases not matched to a gene. CDR1 and CDR2 (germline): GTSNPN, SVGIG (reference sequence). Here the CDR3 reads CAWSRTGALVQPQHF. DNA for the CDR3: TGTGCCTGGAGTCGGACAGGGGCCCTCGTACAGCCCCAGCATTTT. Filled out from reference TRBV30 and TRBJ1-5, the complete variable domain reads SQTIHQWPATLVQPVGSPLSLECTVEGTSNPNLYWYRQAAGRGLQLLFYSVGIGQISSEVPQNLSASRPQDRQFILSSKKLLLSDSGFYLCAWSRTGALVQPQHFGDGTRLSIL.

In its sample, this clone was seen a few times. The chain uses TRBV7-9 and TRBJ2-3, with TRBD2 identical over 11 bases. The CDR3 totals 13 residues. With V trimmed by 10 bases and J by 9 bases, 9 bases remained unmatched. The germline V gene has CDR1 SEHNR and CDR2 FQNEAQ (reference sequence). The CDR3 coding sequence is TGTGCCACCCGACTAGCGGGGCCGGACACGCAGTATTTT. This sequence encodes CATRLAGPDTQYF. Full variable domain (rest looked up from reference TRBV7-9 and TRBJ2-3): DTGVSQNPRHKITKRGQNVTFRCDPISEHNRLYWYRQTLGQGPEFLTYFQNEAQLEKSRLLSDRFSAERPKGSFSTLEIQRTEQGDSAMYLCATRLAGPDTQYFGPGTRLTVL.

The table lists this clone with a few counts. The V gene is TRBV5-1, the J gene TRBJ1-2, with 8 bases lining up with TRBD1. From germline, CDR1 is SGHRS and CDR2 YFSETQ. The CDR3 length is 14 residues. V was pared by 4 bases and J by 6 bases, with 8 bases of the junction left unmatched. The CDR3, as DNA: TGCGCCAGCAGCCTAGGACAGGGAAAGGATGGCTACACCTTC. It translates to CASSLGQGKDGYTF.

In this sample, this clone turned up a few times. The chain links TRBV20-1 to TRBJ1-2, with D perhaps matching TRBD1 (5 bases). The germline V and J ends were trimmed by 5 bases and 8 bases, with 12 bases remaining between them. The V gene's germline CDR1 is DFQATT and CDR2 SNEGSKA (reference sequence). The CDR3 length is 11 residues. CDR3 DNA sequence: TGCAGTGCTGGGACGGCTCGGGGCTACACCTTC. Amino acids: CSAGTARGYTF.

A note on this clone: An end of the junction differs from the germline gene, which may be a read error. The sample contains more than one DNA sequence encoding this CDR3. The chain carries TRBV7-7 and TRBJ2-5; D is unclear. The CDR3 totals 13 residues. CDR1 and CDR2 from the germline V gene are SSHAT and FNYEAQ (reference sequence). CDR3 nucleotides: TGTGCTAGCAGCTTGGGGTTTCAAGAGACCCAGTACTTC. Its protein product is CASSLGFQETQYF.

The chain combines TRBV29-1 with TRBJ2-5; D call uncertain. The CDR3 runs to 13 residues. Per the germline V gene, CDR1 is SQVTM and CDR2 is ANQGSEA. V lost 0 bases and J 1 base, leaving 6 bases between the germline ends. Here the CDR3 DNA reads TGCAGCGTTGAAGATTGGATCCAAGAGACCCAGTACTTC. Residues: CSVEDWIQETQYF.

Worth noting for this clone: A read error may produce the germline difference seen at one junction end. The rearrangement links TRBV7-9 to TRBJ1-2; D is uncertain. Per the germline V gene, CDR1 is SEHNR and CDR2 is FQNEAQ (reference sequence). This CDR3 comprises 12 residues. CDR3 sequence (DNA): TGTGCCAGCAGCGACCACAGTATTGGCTGCACCTTC. Translating it yields CASSDHSIGCTF.

CDR3 in DNA: TGCGCCAGCAGCTTGGCCGACAGTTTGAACACCGGGGAGCTGTTTTTT. Protein sequence: CASSLADSLNTGELFF. This chain uses TRBV5-1 with TRBJ2-2, with D possibly matching TRBD1 (5 bases). Trimming left V 0 bases short and J 1 base short, with 10 bases between. This CDR3 is built from 16 residues. Germline CDR1 and CDR2: SGHRS and YFSETQ.